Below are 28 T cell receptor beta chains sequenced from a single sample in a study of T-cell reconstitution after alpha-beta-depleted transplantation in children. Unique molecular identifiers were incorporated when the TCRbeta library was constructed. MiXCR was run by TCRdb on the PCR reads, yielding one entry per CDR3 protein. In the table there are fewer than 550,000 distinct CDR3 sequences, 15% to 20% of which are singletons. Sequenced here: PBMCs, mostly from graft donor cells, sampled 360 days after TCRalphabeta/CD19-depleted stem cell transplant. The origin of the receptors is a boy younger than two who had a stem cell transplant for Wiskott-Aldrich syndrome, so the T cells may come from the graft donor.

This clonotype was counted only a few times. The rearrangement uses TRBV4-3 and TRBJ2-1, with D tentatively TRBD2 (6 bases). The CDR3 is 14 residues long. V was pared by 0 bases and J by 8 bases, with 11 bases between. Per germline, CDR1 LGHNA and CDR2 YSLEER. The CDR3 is CASSQDAGHDEQFF. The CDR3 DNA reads TGCGCCAGCAGCCAAGATGCGGGGCACGATGAGCAGTTCTTC.

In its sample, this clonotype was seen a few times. The CDR3: CASSQKSRNEKLFF. The CDR3 nucleotides read TGTGCCAGCAGCCAGAAGTCCCGTAATGAAAAACTGTTTTTT. The chain joins TRBV3-1 to TRBJ1-4; the D is unclear. The V end lost 3 bases, the J end lost 4 bases, and 9 bases lay between the germline ends. CDR3 size: 14 residues. Germline V gene sequence: CDR1 LGHDT, CDR2 YNNKEL (reference sequence).

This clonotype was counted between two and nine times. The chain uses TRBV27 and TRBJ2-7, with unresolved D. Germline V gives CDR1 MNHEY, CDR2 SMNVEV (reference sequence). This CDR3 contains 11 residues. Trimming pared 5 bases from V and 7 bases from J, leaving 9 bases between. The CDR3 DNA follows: TGTGCCAGCAGTATGGGAAGGGAGCAGTACTTC. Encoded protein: CASSMGREQYF.

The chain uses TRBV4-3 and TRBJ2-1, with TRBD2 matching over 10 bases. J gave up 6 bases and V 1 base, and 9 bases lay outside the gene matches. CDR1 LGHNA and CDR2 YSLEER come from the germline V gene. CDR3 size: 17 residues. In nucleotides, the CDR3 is TGCGCCAGCAGCCAAGGTAGCTTAGCGGGAGGCCTCAATGAGCAGTTCTTC. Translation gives CASSQGSLAGGLNEQFF.

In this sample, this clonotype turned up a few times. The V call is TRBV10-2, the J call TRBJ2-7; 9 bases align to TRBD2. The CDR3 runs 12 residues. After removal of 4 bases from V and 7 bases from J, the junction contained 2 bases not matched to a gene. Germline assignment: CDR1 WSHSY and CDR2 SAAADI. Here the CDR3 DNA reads TGCGCCAGCAGTGGGCGGGGGGGTGAGCAGTACTTC. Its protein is CASSGRGGEQYF.

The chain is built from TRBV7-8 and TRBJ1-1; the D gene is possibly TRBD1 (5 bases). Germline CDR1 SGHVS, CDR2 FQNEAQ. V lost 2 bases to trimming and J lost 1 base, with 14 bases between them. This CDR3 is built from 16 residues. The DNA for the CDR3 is TGTGCCAGCAGCTTATACAGGTTGGGTCAGAACACTGAAGCTTTCTTT. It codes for CASSLYRLGQNTEAFF.

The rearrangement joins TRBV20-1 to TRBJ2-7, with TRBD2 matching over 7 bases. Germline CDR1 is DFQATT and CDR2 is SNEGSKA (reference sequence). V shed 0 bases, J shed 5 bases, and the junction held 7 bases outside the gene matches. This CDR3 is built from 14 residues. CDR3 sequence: CSARDPRELNEQYF. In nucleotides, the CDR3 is TGCAGTGCTAGAGATCCGCGGGAGCTCAACGAGCAGTACTTC.

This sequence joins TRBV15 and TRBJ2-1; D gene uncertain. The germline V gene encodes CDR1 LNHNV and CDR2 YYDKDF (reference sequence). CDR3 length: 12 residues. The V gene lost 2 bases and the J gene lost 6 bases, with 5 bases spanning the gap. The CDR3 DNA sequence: TGTGCCACCAGCAGATTCTCCAATGAGCAGTTCTTC. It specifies CATSRFSNEQFF.

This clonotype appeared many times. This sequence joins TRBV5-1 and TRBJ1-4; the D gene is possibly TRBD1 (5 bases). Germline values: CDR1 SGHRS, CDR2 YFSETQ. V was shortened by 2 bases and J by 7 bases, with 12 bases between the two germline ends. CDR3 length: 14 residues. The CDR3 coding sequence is TGCGCCAGCAGCTTACTCGGGGGAAGTGAAAAACTGTTTTTT. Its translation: CASSLLGGSEKLFF. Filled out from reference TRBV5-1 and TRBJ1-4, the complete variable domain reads KAGVTQTPRYLIKTRGQQVTLSCSPISGHRSVSWYQQTPGQGLQFLFEYFSETQRNKGNFPGRFSGRQFSNSRSEMNVSTLELGDSALYLCASSLLGGSEKLFFGSGTQLSVL.

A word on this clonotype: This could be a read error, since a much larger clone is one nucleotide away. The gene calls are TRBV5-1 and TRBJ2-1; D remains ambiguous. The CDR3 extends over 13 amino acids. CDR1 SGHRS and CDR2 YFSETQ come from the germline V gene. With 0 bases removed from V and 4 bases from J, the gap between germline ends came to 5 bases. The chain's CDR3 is CASSLAQYNEQFF. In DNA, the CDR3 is TGCGCCAGCAGCTTGGCACAGTACAATGAGCAGTTCTTC.

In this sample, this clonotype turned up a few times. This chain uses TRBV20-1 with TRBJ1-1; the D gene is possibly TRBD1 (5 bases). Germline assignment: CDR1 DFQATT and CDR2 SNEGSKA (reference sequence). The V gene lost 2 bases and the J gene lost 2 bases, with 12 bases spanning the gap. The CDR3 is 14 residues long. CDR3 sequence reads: CSARRVGGNTEAFF. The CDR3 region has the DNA TGCAGTGCTAGAAGGGTGGGGGGAAACACTGAAGCTTTCTTT.

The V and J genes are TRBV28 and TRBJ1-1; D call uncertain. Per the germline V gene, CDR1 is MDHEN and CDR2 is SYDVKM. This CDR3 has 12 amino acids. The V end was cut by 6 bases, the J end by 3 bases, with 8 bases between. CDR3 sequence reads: CASRQSYTEAFF. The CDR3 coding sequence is TGTGCCAGCAGGCAGAGTTACACTGAAGCTTTCTTT.

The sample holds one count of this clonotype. The CDR3 loop reads CASSTFTGANTGELFF. Here the CDR3 DNA reads TGTGCCAGTAGTACCTTCACAGGCGCGAACACCGGGGAGCTGTTTTTT. This chain joins TRBV19 and TRBJ2-2, with D possibly TRBD1 on 5 matching bases. The V end was cut by 4 bases, the J end by 0 bases, with 12 bases between. In germline, CDR1 is LNHDA, CDR2 SQIVND (reference sequence). This CDR3 region has 16 residues.

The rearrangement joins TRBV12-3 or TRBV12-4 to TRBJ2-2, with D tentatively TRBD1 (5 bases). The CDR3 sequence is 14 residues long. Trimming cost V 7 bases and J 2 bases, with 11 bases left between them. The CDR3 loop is CASTGDRNTGELFF. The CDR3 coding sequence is TGTGCCAGCACAGGAGACAGAAACACCGGGGAGCTGTTTTTT.

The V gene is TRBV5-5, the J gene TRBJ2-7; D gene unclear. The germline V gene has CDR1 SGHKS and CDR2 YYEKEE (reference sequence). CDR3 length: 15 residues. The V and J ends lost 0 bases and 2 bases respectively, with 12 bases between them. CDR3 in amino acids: CASSLVARRAYEQYF. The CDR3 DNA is TGTGCCAGCAGCTTGGTCGCTAGAAGGGCCTACGAGCAGTACTTC.

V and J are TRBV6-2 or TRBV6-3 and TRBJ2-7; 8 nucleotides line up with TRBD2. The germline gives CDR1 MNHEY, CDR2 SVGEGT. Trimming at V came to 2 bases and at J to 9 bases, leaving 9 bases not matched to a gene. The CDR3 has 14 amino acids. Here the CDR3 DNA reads TGTGCCAGCAGTTACGGACTAGCAGAGCCCCGGCAGTACTTC. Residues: CASSYGLAEPRQYF.

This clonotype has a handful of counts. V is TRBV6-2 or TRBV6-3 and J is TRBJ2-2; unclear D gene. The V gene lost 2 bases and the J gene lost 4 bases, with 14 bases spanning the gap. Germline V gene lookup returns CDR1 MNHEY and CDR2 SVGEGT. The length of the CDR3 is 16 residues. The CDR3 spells CASSYRRLTSTGELFF. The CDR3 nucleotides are TGTGCCAGCAGTTACCGGCGATTAACGAGCACCGGGGAGCTGTTTTTT.

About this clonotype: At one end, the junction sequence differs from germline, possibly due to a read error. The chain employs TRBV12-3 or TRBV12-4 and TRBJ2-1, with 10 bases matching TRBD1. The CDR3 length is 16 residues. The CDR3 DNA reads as TGTGCCAACAGTCCACGGCGCGGACAGGGGGTCAATGAGCAGTTCTTC. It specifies CANSPRRGQGVNEQFF.

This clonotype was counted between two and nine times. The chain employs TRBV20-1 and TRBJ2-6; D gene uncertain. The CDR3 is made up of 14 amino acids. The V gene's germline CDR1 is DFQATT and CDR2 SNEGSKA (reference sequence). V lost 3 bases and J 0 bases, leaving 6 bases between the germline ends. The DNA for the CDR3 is TGCAGTGCTAGGGAACCCTCTGGGGCCAACGTCCTGACTTTC. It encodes CSAREPSGANVLTF.

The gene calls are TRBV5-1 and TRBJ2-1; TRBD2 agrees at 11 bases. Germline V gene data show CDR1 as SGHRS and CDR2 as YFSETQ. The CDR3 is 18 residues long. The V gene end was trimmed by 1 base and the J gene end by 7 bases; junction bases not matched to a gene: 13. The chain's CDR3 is CASSLPPSSGRFGNEQFF. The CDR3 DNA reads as TGCGCCAGCAGCTTGCCGCCCTCTAGCGGGAGGTTTGGGAATGAGCAGTTCTTC.

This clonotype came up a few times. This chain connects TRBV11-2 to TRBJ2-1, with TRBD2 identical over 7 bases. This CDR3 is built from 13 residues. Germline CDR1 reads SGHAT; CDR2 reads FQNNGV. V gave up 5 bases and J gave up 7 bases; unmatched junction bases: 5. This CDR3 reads CASSPGTKNEQFF. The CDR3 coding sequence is TGTGCCAGCAGCCCCGGGACTAAGAATGAGCAGTTCTTC.

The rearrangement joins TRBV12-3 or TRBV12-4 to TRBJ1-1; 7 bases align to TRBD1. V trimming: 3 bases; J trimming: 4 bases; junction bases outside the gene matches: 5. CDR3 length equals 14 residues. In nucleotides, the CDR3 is TGTGCCAGCAGTTTTACAGGGGTAGGCACTGAAGCTTTCTTT. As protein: CASSFTGVGTEAFF.

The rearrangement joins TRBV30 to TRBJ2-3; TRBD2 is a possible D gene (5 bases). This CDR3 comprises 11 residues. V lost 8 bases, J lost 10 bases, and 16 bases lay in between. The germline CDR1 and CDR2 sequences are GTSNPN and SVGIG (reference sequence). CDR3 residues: CARQSHSAQYF. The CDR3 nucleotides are TGTGCCCGGCAATCTCATAGCGCGCAGTATTTT. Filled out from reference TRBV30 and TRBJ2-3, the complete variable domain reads SQTIHQWPATLVQPVGSPLSLECTVEGTSNPNLYWYRQAAGRGLQLLFYSVGIGQISSEVPQNLSASRPQDRQFILSSKKLLLSDSGFYLCARQSHSAQYFGPGTRLTVL.

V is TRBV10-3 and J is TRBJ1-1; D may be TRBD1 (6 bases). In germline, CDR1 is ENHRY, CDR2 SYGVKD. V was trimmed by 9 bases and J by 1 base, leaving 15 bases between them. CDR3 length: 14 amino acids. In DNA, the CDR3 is TGTGCCATACGGACAGCTTCATGGAACACTGAAGCTTTCTTT. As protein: CAIRTASWNTEAFF.

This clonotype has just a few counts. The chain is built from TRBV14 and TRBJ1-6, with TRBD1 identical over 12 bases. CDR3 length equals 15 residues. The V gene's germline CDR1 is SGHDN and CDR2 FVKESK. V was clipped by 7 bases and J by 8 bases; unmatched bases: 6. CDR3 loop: CASKRGDRGHSPLHF. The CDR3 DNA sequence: TGTGCCAGCAAACGCGGGGACAGGGGGCATTCACCCCTCCACTTT.

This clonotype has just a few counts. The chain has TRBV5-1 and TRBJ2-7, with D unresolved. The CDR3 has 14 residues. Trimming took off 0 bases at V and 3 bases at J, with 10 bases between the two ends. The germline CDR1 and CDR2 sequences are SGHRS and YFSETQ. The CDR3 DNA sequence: TGCGCCAGCAGCTTGGGACGGACCAACTACGAGCAGTACTTC. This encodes CASSLGRTNYEQYF.

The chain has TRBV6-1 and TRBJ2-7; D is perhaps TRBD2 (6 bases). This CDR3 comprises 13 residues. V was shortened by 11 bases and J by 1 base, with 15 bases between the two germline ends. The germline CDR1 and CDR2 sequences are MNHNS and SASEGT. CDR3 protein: CAGRGSNSYEQYF. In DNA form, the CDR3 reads TGTGCCGGACGGGGGAGCAATTCCTACGAGCAGTACTTC.

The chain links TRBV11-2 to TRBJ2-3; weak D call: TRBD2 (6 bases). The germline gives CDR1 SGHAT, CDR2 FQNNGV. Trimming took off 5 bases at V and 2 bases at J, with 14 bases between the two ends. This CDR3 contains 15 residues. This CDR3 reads CASSPVGGATDTQYF. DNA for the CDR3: TGTGCCAGCAGCCCAGTTGGAGGGGCCACAGATACGCAGTATTTT.